This T cell receptor beta chain was retrieved from a study of CD8 T cells in Susac syndrome. In the case of this clonotype: The antigen remains unidentified.

An amount of RNA that ranged from roughly 0.45 to 1 ug was reverse transcribed with random hexamers. From the immunoSEQ multiplex PCR reads, TCRdb called clonotypes with MiXCR, one entry per CDR3 protein. This table holds around 170,000 distinct CDR3 sequences, 95% found once. Germline V CDR1 and CDR2: SGHAT, FQNNGV. The CDR3 runs 15 residues. Unmatched junction bases numbered 10, after V lost 6 bases and J lost 5 bases. Regarding the study as a whole: The study conceded that relatively few individuals underwent its TCR sequencing and HLA analysis.

This sequence was found in a human donor with multiple sclerosis. The sample comprised CD8+ T cells from PBMCs. The chain uses TRBV11-2 and TRBJ2-7; 10 nucleotides agree with TRBD1. DNA of the CDR3: TGTGCCAGCAGTCACCCCGGGACAGGGGCACACGAGCAGTACTTC. Protein product: CASSHPGTGAHEQYF.